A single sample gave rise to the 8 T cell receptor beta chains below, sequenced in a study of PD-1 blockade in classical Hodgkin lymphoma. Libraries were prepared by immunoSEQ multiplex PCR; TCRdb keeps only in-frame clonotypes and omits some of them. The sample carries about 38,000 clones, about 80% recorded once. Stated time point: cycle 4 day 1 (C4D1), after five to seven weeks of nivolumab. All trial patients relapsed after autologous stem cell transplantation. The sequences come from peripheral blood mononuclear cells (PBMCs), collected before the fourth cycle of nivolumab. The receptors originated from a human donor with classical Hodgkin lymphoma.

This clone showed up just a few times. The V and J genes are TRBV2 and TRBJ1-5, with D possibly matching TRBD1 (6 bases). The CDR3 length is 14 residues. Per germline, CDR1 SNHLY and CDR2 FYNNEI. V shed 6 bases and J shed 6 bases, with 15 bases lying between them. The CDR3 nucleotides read TGTGCCAGCAGGCACGACAGGTCCGGTCAGCCCCAGCATTTT. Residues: CASRHDRSGQPQHF.

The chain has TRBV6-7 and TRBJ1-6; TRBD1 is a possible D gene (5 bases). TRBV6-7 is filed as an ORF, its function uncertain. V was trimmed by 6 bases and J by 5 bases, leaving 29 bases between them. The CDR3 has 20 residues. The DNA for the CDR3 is TGTGCCAGCAGCCCCGATACAACCCGGGGCTCAAAGAAAGATAATTCACCCCTCCACTTT. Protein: CASSPDTTRGSKKDNSPLHF.

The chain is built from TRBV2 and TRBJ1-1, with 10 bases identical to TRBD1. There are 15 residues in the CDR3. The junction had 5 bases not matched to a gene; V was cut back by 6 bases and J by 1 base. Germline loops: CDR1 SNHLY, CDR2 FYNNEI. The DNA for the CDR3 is TGTGCCAGCAGGACAGGGGGCGCCGGGAACACTGAAGCTTTCTTT. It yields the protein CASRTGGAGNTEAFF.

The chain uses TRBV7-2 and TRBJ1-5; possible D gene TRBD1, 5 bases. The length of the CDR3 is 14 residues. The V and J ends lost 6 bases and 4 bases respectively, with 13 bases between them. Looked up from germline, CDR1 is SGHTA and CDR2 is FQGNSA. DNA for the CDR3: TGTGCCAGCAGTCAATCAGGGTCAAATCAGCCCCAGCATTTT. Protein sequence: CASSQSGSNQPQHF. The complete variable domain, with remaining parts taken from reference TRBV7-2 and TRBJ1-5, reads GAGVSQSPSNKVTEKGKDVELRCDPISGHTALYWYRQSLGQGLEFLIYFQGNSAPDKSGLPSDRFSAERTGGSVSTLTIQRTQQEDSAVYLCASSQSGSNQPQHFGDGTRLSIL.

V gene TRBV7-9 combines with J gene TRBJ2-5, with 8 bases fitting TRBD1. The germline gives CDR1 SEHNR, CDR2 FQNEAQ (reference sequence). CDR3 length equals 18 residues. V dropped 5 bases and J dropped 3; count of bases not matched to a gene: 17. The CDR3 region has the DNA TGTGCCAGCAGCCCACATGGAACAACGCTACAGGGGGAAGAGACCCAGTACTTC. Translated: CASSPHGTTLQGEETQYF.

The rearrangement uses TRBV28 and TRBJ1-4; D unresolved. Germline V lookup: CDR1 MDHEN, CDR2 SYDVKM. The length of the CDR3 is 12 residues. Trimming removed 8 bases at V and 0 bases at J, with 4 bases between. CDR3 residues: CASYATNEKLFF. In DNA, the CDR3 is TGTGCCAGCTATGCAACTAATGAAAAACTGTTTTTT.

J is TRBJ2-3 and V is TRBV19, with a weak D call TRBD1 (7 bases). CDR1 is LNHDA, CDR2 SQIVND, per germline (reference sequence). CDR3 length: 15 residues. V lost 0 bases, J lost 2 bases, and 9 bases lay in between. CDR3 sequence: CASSIDRGATDTQYF. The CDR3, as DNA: TGTGCCAGTAGTATAGACAGGGGGGCCACAGATACGCAGTATTTT.

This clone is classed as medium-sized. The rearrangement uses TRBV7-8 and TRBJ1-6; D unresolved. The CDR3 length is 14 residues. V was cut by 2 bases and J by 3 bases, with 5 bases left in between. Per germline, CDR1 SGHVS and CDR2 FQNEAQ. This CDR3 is CASSLQDYNSPLHF. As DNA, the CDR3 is TGTGCCAGCAGCTTACAGGACTATAATTCACCCCTCCACTTT.